This TCR beta chain was captured by sequencing in a study of cytomegalovirus exposure and HLA in healthy donors. Study at large: From about 179 million T cells, an earlier analysis saw roughly 110 million unique TCR beta sequences.

Comments on this clone: What it binds is not known. Germline and junction disagree at one end, which may indicate a read error.

This CDR3 has 12 amino acids. Germline V gene lookup returns CDR1 GTSNPN and CDR2 SVGIG (reference sequence). Researchers ran the PCR with 60 Vbeta and 13 Jbeta primers. Sequencing used immunoSEQ multiplex PCR; TCRdb keeps in-frame clones, though not all of them. The top ten hold 1.2% of the sample, which has some 97,000 clones, 75% to 85% seen once. General study findings and limits: For presence/absence analyses, sequencing depth was assumed to be roughly uniform across donors.

These donors counted as nominally healthy when sampled, but unrecorded immune exposures were likely. The V and J genes are TRBV30 and TRBJ1-4, with D unclear. This receptor was identified in a woman aged 18-30 years in good health and CMV-seronegative. Sequencing was carried out using PBMCs. Written as DNA, the CDR3 is TGTGCCTGGAGTACAAAAACGGGATCTAGGAAATTT. As protein: CAWSTKTGSRKF. Supplemented by reference TRBV30 and TRBJ1-4, the full variable domain reads SQTIHQWPATLVQPVGSPLSLECTVEGTSNPNLYWYRQAAGRGLQLLFYSVGIGQISSEVPQNLSASRPQDRQFILSSKKLLLSDSGFYLCAWSTKTGSRKFGSGTQLSVL.